This T cell receptor (beta chain) was documented in a study of PD-L1 blockade in urothelial cancer. As for the study in general: The median T cell count in blood samples was 110,000 to 150,000. Study findings and constraints: Patients with durable benefit had greater blood expansion of tumor-associated TCR clones 3 weeks into treatment.

Regarding time point: peripheral blood 6 weeks after treatment start. Germline lookup yields CDR1 SGDLS and CDR2 YYNGEE. This CDR3 has 14 residues. The junction had 8 bases not matched to a gene; V was cut back by 4 bases and J by 7 bases. A word on this clone: What it binds is unknown.

TCRdb's table, derived via immunoSEQ multiplex PCR, lists solely in-frame clones and lacks some. The sample carries 120,000 or so clones, 86% recorded once. The TCR comes from a man in his fifties with urothelial cancer. The material sequenced was PBMCs, taken around atezolizumab (anti-PD-L1) treatment. The rearrangement links TRBV9 to TRBJ2-7, with 10 bases that match TRBD1. CDR3 loop: CASSTRDRGDEQYF. The CDR3 DNA follows: TGTGCCAGCAGCACACGGGACAGGGGTGATGAGCAGTACTTC.